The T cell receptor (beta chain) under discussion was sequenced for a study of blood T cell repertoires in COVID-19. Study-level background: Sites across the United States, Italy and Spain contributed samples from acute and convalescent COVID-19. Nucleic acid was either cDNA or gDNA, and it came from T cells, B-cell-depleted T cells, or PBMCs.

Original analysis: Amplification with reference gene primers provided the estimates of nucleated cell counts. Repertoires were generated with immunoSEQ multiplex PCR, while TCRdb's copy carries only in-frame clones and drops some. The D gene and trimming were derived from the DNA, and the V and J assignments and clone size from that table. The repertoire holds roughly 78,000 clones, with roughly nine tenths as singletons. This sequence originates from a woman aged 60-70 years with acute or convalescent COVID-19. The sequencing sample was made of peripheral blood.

The CDR3 DNA reads TGTGCCAGCTCACCACTCCAGGGCCAGGTCCCCCAGAACACTGAAGCTTTCTTT. This gives the protein CASSPLQGQVPQNTEAFF. The chain recombines TRBV18 with TRBJ1-1; D possibly corresponds to TRBD1 (5 bases). V lost 1 base, J lost 1 base, and 19 bases lay in between. Germline V lookup: CDR1 KGHSH, CDR2 LQKENI. The CDR3 spans 18 residues.